This T cell receptor beta chain was recovered during a study of T cell repertoires in cytomegalovirus infection. Across the whole study: Indicated by public TCR beta signatures were CMV infection and matching HLA type. Study conclusions and caveats: There were carriers of CMV plus the relevant HLA, and cumulative public TCR beta family frequency identified them.

In germline, CDR1 is SEHNR, CDR2 FQNEAQ (reference sequence). The CDR3 extends over 16 amino acids. V lost 4 bases to trimming and J lost 0 bases, with 16 bases between them. One entry per CDR3 protein, called by TCRdb with MiXCR from the reads. Among some 600,000 distinct CDR3 sequences listed, around 24% were seen once. As concerns this clonotype: Its specificity is not known.

This receptor was obtained from a human donor in good health (CMV status not recorded). Some clones in this sample may be carry-over from other donors' samples. The chain combines TRBV7-9 with TRBJ2-7; D possibly corresponds to TRBD1 (6 bases). The sequenced sample was CD8+ T cells from PBMCs. CDR3 loop: CASSSLLTGTSYEQYF. CDR3 sequence (DNA): TGTGCCAGCAGCTCCTTACTCACAGGGACCTCCTACGAGCAGTACTTC. Full variable domain (missing parts from reference TRBV7-9 and TRBJ2-7): DTGVSQNPRHKITKRGQNVTFRCDPISEHNRLYWYRQTLGQGPEFLTYFQNEAQLEKSRLLSDRFSAERPKGSFSTLEIQRTEQGDSAMYLCASSSLLTGTSYEQYFGPGTRLTVT.